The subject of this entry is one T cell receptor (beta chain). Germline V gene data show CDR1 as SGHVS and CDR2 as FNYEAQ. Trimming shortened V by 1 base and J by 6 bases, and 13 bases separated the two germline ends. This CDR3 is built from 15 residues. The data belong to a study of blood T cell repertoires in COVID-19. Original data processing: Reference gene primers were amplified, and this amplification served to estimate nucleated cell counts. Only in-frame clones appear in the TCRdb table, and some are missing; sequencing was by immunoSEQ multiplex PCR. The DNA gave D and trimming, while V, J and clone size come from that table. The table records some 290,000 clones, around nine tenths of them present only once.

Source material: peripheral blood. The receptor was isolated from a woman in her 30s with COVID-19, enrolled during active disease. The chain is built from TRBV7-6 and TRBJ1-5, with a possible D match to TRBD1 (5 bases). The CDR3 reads CASSLDPREGQPQHF. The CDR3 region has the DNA TGTGCCAGCAGCTTAGATCCCAGGGAAGGTCAGCCCCAGCATTTT.